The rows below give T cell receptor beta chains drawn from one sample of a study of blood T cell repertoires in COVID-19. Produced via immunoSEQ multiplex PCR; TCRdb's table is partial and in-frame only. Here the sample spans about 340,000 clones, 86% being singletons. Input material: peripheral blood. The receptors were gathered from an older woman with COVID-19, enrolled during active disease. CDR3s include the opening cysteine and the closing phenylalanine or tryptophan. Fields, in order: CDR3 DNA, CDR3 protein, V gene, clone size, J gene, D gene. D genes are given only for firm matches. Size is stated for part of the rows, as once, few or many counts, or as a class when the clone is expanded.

CDR3nt: TGTGCCAGCAGTCCTCCGACAGGGGGCTACTACGAGCAGTACTTC; CDR3aa: CASSPPTGGYYEQYF; v_gene: TRBV6-5; abundance: NA; j_gene: TRBJ2-7; d_gene: TRBD1
CDR3nt: TGTGCCATCAGTGTACAGGGTAACACTGAAGCTTTCTTT; CDR3aa: CAISVQGNTEAFF; v_gene: TRBV10-3; abundance: NA; j_gene: TRBJ1-1; d_gene: NA
CDR3nt: TGTGCCAGCAGTGAGGGGGGGGACATCAGCTACGAGCAGTACTTC; CDR3aa: CASSEGGDISYEQYF; v_gene: TRBV25-1; abundance: NA; j_gene: TRBJ2-7; d_gene: NA
CDR3nt: TGCGCCAGCAGCCTGGAATGGGGTGGGGGCGGAAACATTCAGTACTTC; CDR3aa: CASSLEWGGGGNIQYF; v_gene: TRBV5-1; abundance: once; j_gene: TRBJ2-4; d_gene: NA
CDR3nt: TGTGCCAGCAGCTCAGGACTAGTTTATGAGCAGTTCTTC; CDR3aa: CASSSGLVYEQFF; v_gene: TRBV7-2; abundance: NA; j_gene: TRBJ2-1; d_gene: TRBD2
CDR3nt: TGTGCCAGCAGTGAACTAGCGGGGGGCTACAATGAGCAGTTCTTC; CDR3aa: CASSELAGGYNEQFF; v_gene: TRBV6-1; abundance: NA; j_gene: TRBJ2-1; d_gene: TRBD2
CDR3nt: TGTGCCTGGAGTGGCTTCACGGACACTGAAGCTTTCTTT; CDR3aa: CAWSGFTDTEAFF; v_gene: TRBV30; abundance: NA; j_gene: TRBJ1-1; d_gene: NA
CDR3nt: TGCAGCGTTGGGGGACTAGCGGGGAGCACAGATACGCAGTATTTT; CDR3aa: CSVGGLAGSTDTQYF; v_gene: TRBV29-1; abundance: NA; j_gene: TRBJ2-3; d_gene: TRBD2
CDR3nt: TGCGCCAGCAGCCAAATGACAGGGGGAAACACTGAAGCTTTCTTT; CDR3aa: CASSQMTGGNTEAFF; v_gene: TRBV5-1; abundance: NA; j_gene: TRBJ1-1; d_gene: TRBD1
CDR3nt: TGTGCCAGCAGCCCCTCGGGTTCAGATACGCAGTATTTT; CDR3aa: CASSPSGSDTQYF; v_gene: TRBV7-3; abundance: NA; j_gene: TRBJ2-3; d_gene: NA
CDR3nt: TGTGCCAGCAGGACTCTACAGGGTCGCGCCAACTATGGCTACACCTTC; CDR3aa: CASRTLQGRANYGYTF; v_gene: TRBV6-4; abundance: NA; j_gene: TRBJ1-2; d_gene: NA
CDR3nt: TGTGCCAGCAGCCCACATCAGGACAATCAGCCCCAGCATTTT; CDR3aa: CASSPHQDNQPQHF; v_gene: TRBV14; abundance: NA; j_gene: TRBJ1-5; d_gene: NA
CDR3nt: TGTGCCAGCAGTGCGGGGACTAGCGGTGAGACCCAGTACTTC; CDR3aa: CASSAGTSGETQYF; v_gene: TRBV2; abundance: NA; j_gene: TRBJ2-5; d_gene: TRBD2
CDR3nt: TGTGCCAGCTCACCACCGACAGGTTCGCTAGTTGCCGGGGAGCTGTTTTTT; CDR3aa: CASSPPTGSLVAGELFF; v_gene: TRBV18; abundance: NA; j_gene: TRBJ2-2; d_gene: NA
CDR3nt: TGTGCCAGCAGCGGTCGGCTTTGGGCGACCCAGTACTTC; CDR3aa: CASSGRLWATQYF; v_gene: TRBV3-1/TRBV3-2; abundance: once; j_gene: TRBJ2-5; d_gene: NA
CDR3nt: TGTGCCTGGACCTTGGGACAGCACTACGAGCAGTACTTC; CDR3aa: CAWTLGQHYEQYF; v_gene: TRBV30; abundance: NA; j_gene: TRBJ2-7; d_gene: TRBD1
CDR3nt: TGCGCCAGCCGACCGAGCGGGGCGAACACCGGGGAGCTGTTTTTT; CDR3aa: CASRPSGANTGELFF; v_gene: TRBV10-2; abundance: NA; j_gene: TRBJ2-2; d_gene: TRBD2
CDR3nt: TGTGCCAGCAGCTTAACCCTAAACACCGGGGAGCTGTTTTTT; CDR3aa: CASSLTLNTGELFF; v_gene: TRBV7-3; abundance: once; j_gene: TRBJ2-2; d_gene: NA
CDR3nt: TGTGCCAGCAGCTTGAGGGACAGGGGACTCTATGGCTACACCTTC; CDR3aa: CASSLRDRGLYGYTF; v_gene: TRBV5-6; abundance: NA; j_gene: TRBJ1-2; d_gene: TRBD1
CDR3nt: TGTGCCTGGAGTGTACAGGGGAATGAGTTCTTC; CDR3aa: CAWSVQGNEFF; v_gene: TRBV30; abundance: NA; j_gene: TRBJ2-1; d_gene: TRBD1
CDR3nt: TGTGCCAGCAGCCCCCCCGGGCCTTGGGGACACAGCTCTGGGGCCAACGTCCTGACTTTC; CDR3aa: CASSPPGPWGHSSGANVLTF; v_gene: TRBV11-3; abundance: NA; j_gene: TRBJ2-6; d_gene: NA
CDR3nt: TGTGCCAGCAGCCGGGGGGCCGTGGAGACCCAGTACTTC; CDR3aa: CASSRGAVETQYF; v_gene: TRBV7-9; abundance: NA; j_gene: TRBJ2-5; d_gene: NA
CDR3nt: TGTGCCAGCAGCCCAAACACCGGGGGCTACGAGCAGTACTTC; CDR3aa: CASSPNTGGYEQYF; v_gene: TRBV7-3; abundance: NA; j_gene: TRBJ2-7; d_gene: NA
CDR3nt: TGCGCCAGCAGTGAGAAGTTAGAGGTTGGGGCTTTCTTT; CDR3aa: CASSEKLEVGAFF; v_gene: TRBV10-2; abundance: NA; j_gene: TRBJ1-1; d_gene: NA
CDR3nt: TGTGCCAGCAACATGGACAGGGCGAACACCGGGGAGCTGTTTTTT; CDR3aa: CASNMDRANTGELFF; v_gene: TRBV5-4; abundance: NA; j_gene: TRBJ2-2; d_gene: TRBD1
CDR3nt: TGCAGTGCTAGATGGCAGGCCCTCTACACCTTC; CDR3aa: CSARWQALYTF; v_gene: TRBV20-1; abundance: NA; j_gene: TRBJ1-2; d_gene: NA
CDR3nt: TGTGCCAGTATCGGGGGTAACTATGGCTACACCTTC; CDR3aa: CASIGGNYGYTF; v_gene: TRBV19; abundance: NA; j_gene: TRBJ1-2; d_gene: NA
CDR3nt: TGTGCCATCAGTGAGTCAAGCCGCGGCACCTTTTCACCCCTCCACTTT; CDR3aa: CAISESSRGTFSPLHF; v_gene: TRBV10-3; abundance: NA; j_gene: TRBJ1-6; d_gene: NA
CDR3nt: TGTGCCAGCTCAAGGACAGGGGATAGCAATCAGCCCCAGCATTTT; CDR3aa: CASSRTGDSNQPQHF; v_gene: TRBV18; abundance: NA; j_gene: TRBJ1-5; d_gene: TRBD1
CDR3nt: TGTGCCAGCAGCGTACAGGGTGACACTGAAGCTTTCTTT; CDR3aa: CASSVQGDTEAFF; v_gene: TRBV9; abundance: NA; j_gene: TRBJ1-1; d_gene: NA
CDR3nt: TGCGCCAGCAGTGCAGCGTTGGGGGGGGGCCAAAAACTGTTTTTT; CDR3aa: CASSAALGGGQKLFF; v_gene: TRBV10-2; abundance: NA; j_gene: TRBJ1-4; d_gene: NA
CDR3nt: TGCGCCAGCAGCTTGTTAGTAGCGGGGGCCTACGAGCAGTACTTC; CDR3aa: CASSLLVAGAYEQYF; v_gene: TRBV5-1; abundance: NA; j_gene: TRBJ2-7; d_gene: TRBD2
CDR3nt: TGTGCCAGTAAAGTAGCGGGGGCCCGAGAGACCCAGTACTTC; CDR3aa: CASKVAGARETQYF; v_gene: TRBV19; abundance: NA; j_gene: TRBJ2-5; d_gene: TRBD2
CDR3nt: TGTGCCAGCAGCCGGCTGGGGAGGACTGAAGCTTTCTTT; CDR3aa: CASSRLGRTEAFF; v_gene: TRBV13; abundance: NA; j_gene: TRBJ1-1; d_gene: NA
CDR3nt: TGTGCCAGCAGCTCACAGGGCGAAAATCAGCCCCAGCATTTT; CDR3aa: CASSSQGENQPQHF; v_gene: TRBV5-4; abundance: NA; j_gene: TRBJ1-5; d_gene: NA
CDR3nt: TGTGCCAGCAGCGTAGAGCCGGGGTCCCCCTACGAGCAGTACTTC; CDR3aa: CASSVEPGSPYEQYF; v_gene: TRBV9; abundance: NA; j_gene: TRBJ2-7; d_gene: NA
CDR3nt: TGTGCCAGCTCCCCGGACAGGGTTTTGGCTTTCTTT; CDR3aa: CASSPDRVLAFF; v_gene: TRBV18; abundance: NA; j_gene: TRBJ1-1; d_gene: TRBD1
CDR3nt: TGTGCCAGCAGCTTGATCGGGGATGGCACCGGGGAGCTGTTTTTT; CDR3aa: CASSLIGDGTGELFF; v_gene: TRBV5-6; abundance: NA; j_gene: TRBJ2-2; d_gene: NA
CDR3nt: TGTGCCAGCAGTTACGATCGGGGAAACTCCTACGAGCAGTACTTC; CDR3aa: CASSYDRGNSYEQYF; v_gene: TRBV6-5; abundance: NA; j_gene: TRBJ2-7; d_gene: NA
CDR3nt: TGTGCCAGCTCCCCGACTAGCGGGGGGCATACAGATACGCAGTATTTT; CDR3aa: CASSPTSGGHTDTQYF; v_gene: TRBV18; abundance: NA; j_gene: TRBJ2-3; d_gene: TRBD2
CDR3nt: TGTGCCAGCAGCACACGACAGGGTGCCGGCACTGAAGCTTTCTTT; CDR3aa: CASSTRQGAGTEAFF; v_gene: TRBV21-1; abundance: NA; j_gene: TRBJ1-1; d_gene: NA
CDR3nt: TGTGCCAGCAGGACAGGTCAGGGGTCTCGATATGGCTACACCTTC; CDR3aa: CASRTGQGSRYGYTF; v_gene: TRBV6-5; abundance: NA; j_gene: TRBJ1-2; d_gene: NA
CDR3nt: TGTGCCAGTAGTATAGGGCCTAGCGGGGGCCCGAGGGGCACCGGGGAGCTGTTTTTT; CDR3aa: CASSIGPSGGPRGTGELFF; v_gene: TRBV19; abundance: NA; j_gene: TRBJ2-2; d_gene: TRBD2
CDR3nt: TGTGCCAGCAGCATAACCACTAGCGGGGGGATCAATGAGCAGTTCTTC; CDR3aa: CASSITTSGGINEQFF; v_gene: TRBV11-3; abundance: once; j_gene: TRBJ2-1; d_gene: TRBD2
CDR3nt: TGTGCCAGCAGCCAGGGATCGGGGGATGGCTACACCTTC; CDR3aa: CASSQGSGDGYTF; v_gene: TRBV7-4; abundance: NA; j_gene: TRBJ1-2; d_gene: NA
CDR3nt: TGTGCCAGCTCAGCGACAGAAAATCAGCCCCAGCATTTT; CDR3aa: CASSATENQPQHF; v_gene: TRBV18; abundance: NA; j_gene: TRBJ1-5; d_gene: NA
CDR3nt: TGTGCCAGCAGCCTAGGACTGTTGAACACTGAAGCTTTCTTT; CDR3aa: CASSLGLLNTEAFF; v_gene: TRBV5-6; abundance: NA; j_gene: TRBJ1-1; d_gene: NA
CDR3nt: TGTGCCAGCAGCCAAGGGGCCGGAATCAATGAAGCTTTCTTT; CDR3aa: CASSQGAGINEAFF; v_gene: TRBV7-8; abundance: NA; j_gene: TRBJ1-1; d_gene: NA
CDR3nt: TGCGCCAGCAGTGAGTCAGGGGGCTTGGCAGATACGCAGTATTTT; CDR3aa: CASSESGGLADTQYF; v_gene: TRBV10-2; abundance: NA; j_gene: TRBJ2-3; d_gene: TRBD1